This TCR beta chain appears in the sequencing data of a study of T cells in women clearing cervical HPV infection. Profiling relied on immunoSEQ multiplex PCR, and the TCRdb table lists in-frame clones only, not all of them. The data include about 37,000 clones; the top ten clones carry less than 2%. Germline V CDR1 and CDR2: KGHSH, LQKENI. The germline V and J ends were trimmed by 1 base and 4 bases, with 11 bases remaining between them. The CDR3 contains 15 residues. About this clone: The observed sequence ends 3 residues before the CDR3 terminus, with the missing tail filled in from the germline J gene.

The chain couples TRBV18 to TRBJ1-5; D is perhaps TRBD1 (5 bases). Sequenced material: blood buffy coat. The receptor's source is a woman between 18 and 70 years old with a cervical HPV16 infection that either progressed to CIN3+ or cleared (not recorded which). Incomplete CDR3 DNA: TGTGCCAGCTCACCACGTATGGAGGGGAATCAGCCC. It encodes CASSPRMEGNQP. Given in full, the CDR3 is CASSPRMEGNQPQHF. Drawing the rest from reference TRBV18 and TRBJ1-5, the complete variable domain is NAGVMQNPRHLVRRRGQEARLRCSPMKGHSHVYWYRQLPEEGLKFMVYLQKENIIDESGMPKERFSAEFPKEGPSILRIQQVVRGDSAAYFCASSPRMEGNQPQHFGDGTRLSIL.